This TCR beta chain was identified during a study of T cell responses to AZD1222 COVID-19 vaccine. Details on this clone: Antigen unknown.

Germline-derived CDR1 and CDR2 are LNHDA and SQIVND (reference sequence). V dropped 7 bases and J dropped 2; count of bases not matched to a gene: 10. The CDR3 loop spans 16 amino acids. Assay used: immunoSEQ multiplex PCR; TCRdb lists only in-frame clones, some missing. The sample records under 250,000 clones, more than 85% being singletons. Findings and caveats of the study: With dominance at 160-218 and 743-854, vaccine-associated CD4 TCRs spanned spike. Following two doses of AZD1222, Spike-specific TCR breadth and depth rose. Baseline seropositivity occurred in only six AZD1222 recipients.

The sequence derives from an adult in good health. The sample was peripheral blood, taken on day 0 of MenACWY control vaccination. V is TRBV19 and J is TRBJ1-2; TRBD1 agrees at 10 bases. CDR3 bases: TGTGCCAGTACGGTGACAGGGGGCGCTTCGAACTATGGCTACACCTTC. It is translated as CASTVTGGASNYGYTF.